The 21 T cell receptor beta chains reported below all come from one sample, sequenced in a study of monozygotic twins with inflammatory bowel disease (dated by TCRdb to the late 2010s). Library preparation was by 5' RACE. For sequencing, an Illumina HiSeq 2500 was employed. Reads reprocessed by TCRdb are summarized as one entry per CDR3 protein sequence, and DNA is absent. This sample's table contains 150,000 to 200,000 distinct CDR3 sequences. Of the sample, 2.4% falls within the top ten clones. The specimen sequenced was blood. All receptors come from a human donor with ulcerative colitis or Crohn's disease, or a healthy co-twin of an affected twin (not recorded which).

The CDR3 here is CSAPWEYTGELFF. The chain recombines TRBV20-1 with TRBJ2-2; TCRdb names TRBD1, which stays unverified in the absence of DNA. CDR1 is DFQATT and CDR2 is SNEGSKA in the germline V gene (reference sequence). The CDR3 sequence is 13 residues long.

The chain combines TRBV4-1 with TRBJ2-7; with no DNA, the TCRdb D assignment of TRBD1 cannot be verified. This CDR3 region has 17 residues. Germline V CDR1 and CDR2: MGHRA, YSYEKL. The CDR3 region is CASSQGFHRTGGYEQYF.

V and J are TRBV4-1 and TRBJ2-5; absent DNA, TCRdb's TRBD2 call cannot be checked. Germline V lookup: CDR1 MGHRA, CDR2 YSYEKL. This CDR3 is built from 16 residues. Here the CDR3 reads CASSQGTSGGAETQYF.

The rearrangement joins TRBV5-6 to TRBJ1-1. The germline CDR1 and CDR2 sequences are SGHDT and YYEEEE. This CDR3 contains 12 residues. The CDR3 reads CASSPVDAEAFF.

The chain carries TRBV29-1 and TRBJ2-3; the D call from TCRdb, TRBD1, cannot be confirmed without DNA. Germline CDR1 and CDR2: SQVTM and ANQGSEA. The CDR3 contains 14 residues. The CDR3 sequence is CSVDVGDGTDTQYF.

The chain has TRBV20-1 and TRBJ1-1. This CDR3 spans 12 amino acids. Germline CDR1 and CDR2: DFQATT and SNEGSKA (reference sequence). This CDR3 is CSARDGFTEAFF.

The chain joins TRBV6-1 to TRBJ1-5. This CDR3 region has 13 residues. Germline lookup yields CDR1 MNHNS and CDR2 SASEGT. CDR3 protein: CASSVDRNQPQHF.

CDR3 protein: CASSLRGGRTDTQYF. The J gene is TRBJ2-3, the V gene TRBV5-1; the D gene TCRdb calls, TRBD1, cannot be checked with no DNA. This CDR3 has 15 amino acids. Germline CDR1 reads SGHRS; CDR2 reads YFSETQ.

The chain uses TRBV14 and TRBJ1-1; TCRdb's D gene call, TRBD1, goes unchecked for lack of DNA. CDR1 is SGHDN, CDR2 FVKESK, per germline. CDR3 size: 16 residues. The CDR3 here is CASSPRGVQRNTEAFF.

The chain uses TRBV7-6 and TRBJ2-3. This CDR3 spans 13 amino acids. Germline-derived CDR1 and CDR2 are SGHVS and FNYEAQ. The CDR3 loop reads CASSVGHLYTQYF.

This chain uses TRBV29-1 with TRBJ2-1. The CDR3 length is 14 residues. Germline CDR1 reads SQVTM; CDR2 reads ANQGSEA. The CDR3 sequence is CSVELWSGSAEQFF.

The chain recombines TRBV7-2 with TRBJ2-5. The CDR3 length is 11 residues. Germline-derived CDR1 and CDR2 are SGHTA and FQGNSA. CDR3: CASSLGGTQYF.

The chain carries TRBV7-2 and TRBJ2-3; there is no DNA to check the TCRdb D call of TRBD2. Germline-derived CDR1 and CDR2 are SGHTA and FQGNSA. This CDR3 comprises 17 residues. CDR3 protein: CASSPGLAGRAGDTQYF.

The V gene is TRBV18, the J gene TRBJ2-6. This CDR3 region has 15 residues. Germline lookup yields CDR1 KGHSH and CDR2 LQKENI. The CDR3 spells CASSPGFSGANVLTF.

The chain has TRBV5-1 and TRBJ2-3; as DNA is missing, the TRBD1 call by TCRdb cannot be tested. The CDR3 runs to 17 residues. The V gene's germline CDR1 is SGHRS and CDR2 YFSETQ. CDR3 in amino acids: CASSQRAAGAPRDTQYF.

The gene calls are TRBV28 and TRBJ1-6; TCRdb's D call of TRBD1 is untestable without DNA. The CDR3 is made up of 14 amino acids. CDR1 is MDHEN, CDR2 SYDVKM, per germline. This chain's CDR3 is CASSPGGGETPLHF.

The J gene is TRBJ2-2, the V gene TRBV5-5. The CDR3 is 16 amino acids. Germline V CDR1 and CDR2: SGHKS, YYEKEE (reference sequence). The CDR3 sequence: CASSRFAASNTGELFF.

The genes are TRBV12-3 or TRBV12-4 and TRBJ2-5; TCRdb reports TRBD1, a call that lacks DNA to check it against. The CDR3 runs to 13 residues. The CDR3 loop is CASSLWGGETQYF.

The chain has TRBV3-1 and TRBJ1-5. This CDR3 region has 15 residues. Per germline, CDR1 LGHDT and CDR2 YNNKEL (reference sequence). CDR3 sequence: CASSQGTLNNQPQHF.

The rearrangement links TRBV5-6 to TRBJ2-7; TCRdb picks TRBD1, but there is no DNA to check that call. CDR1 and CDR2 from the germline V gene are SGHDT and YYEEEE. The CDR3 extends over 18 amino acids. CDR3 region: CASSRTAGTGWLANEQYF. Together with reference TRBV5-6 and TRBJ2-7, the CDR3 gives the full variable domain: DAGVTQSPTHLIKTRGQQVTLRCSPKSGHDTVSWYQQALGQGPQFIFQYYEEEERQRGNFPDRFSGHQFPNYSSELNVNALLLGDSALYLCASSRTAGTGWLANEQYFGPGTRLTVT.

This chain links TRBV12-3 or TRBV12-4 with TRBJ1-6. The CDR3 is made up of 17 amino acids. The CDR3 is CASSLNMGTSDNSPLHF.